Listed here are 13 T cell receptor beta chains from one sample, sequenced in a study of Ad26.COV2.S vaccination and SARS-CoV-2 variants. Treatment given: 19 received Ad26.COV2.S at low or high dose, single or two shots; 5 received placebo; per-sample allocation not given. Sampling was done on day 63 after the first vaccine or placebo injection. The protocol was immunoSEQ multiplex PCR, while the TCRdb copy is restricted to in-frame clones and leaves out a portion. The table shows about 480,000 clones, with around nine tenths occurring only once. The sequences come from peripheral blood, collected in a trial of Ad26.COV2.S vaccine versus placebo. Source of these receptors: a person aged 18-65 years who received the Ad26.COV2.S COVID-19 vaccine or a placebo.

A word on this clone: Within the sample, other DNA sequences also encode this same CDR3. The chain employs TRBV5-4 and TRBJ1-1; possible D gene TRBD1, 5 bases. Germline V gene lookup returns CDR1 SGHNT and CDR2 YYREEE (reference sequence). CDR3 size: 13 residues. V lost 2 bases and J 5 bases, leaving 10 bases between the germline ends. The CDR3, as DNA: TGTGCCAGCAGCTTAGTGGGGCGAACTGAAGCTTTCTTT. As protein: CASSLVGRTEAFF. Based on the CDR3 plus reference TRBV5-4 and TRBJ1-1, the full variable domain is ETGVTQSPTHLIKTRGQQVTLRCSSQSGHNTVSWYQQALGQGPQFIFQYYREEENGRGNFPPRFSGLQFPNYSSELNVNALELDDSALYLCASSLVGRTEAFFGQGTRLTVV.

Of note for this clone: This sample also contains other DNA sequences that code for the same CDR3. V is TRBV12-3 or TRBV12-4 and J is TRBJ2-2, with D perhaps being TRBD1 or TRBD2 (5 bases each). CDR3 size: 13 residues. V lost 5 bases to trimming and J lost 6 bases, with 10 bases between them. CDR3 in amino acids: CASSPRGAGELFF. The CDR3 DNA sequence: TGTGCCAGCAGTCCGAGGGGAGCCGGGGAGCTGTTTTTT.

The chain couples TRBV5-1 to TRBJ2-1; TRBD2 matches at 10 bases. Germline V gene sequence: CDR1 SGHRS, CDR2 YFSETQ. The V gene end was trimmed by 4 bases and the J gene end by 6 bases; junction bases not matched to a gene: 10. The CDR3 totals 16 residues. The CDR3 reads CASSQPSGRASNEQFF. CDR3 DNA: TGCGCCAGCAGCCAACCGAGCGGGAGGGCCTCCAATGAGCAGTTCTTC.

This chain joins TRBV12-3 or TRBV12-4 and TRBJ1-1; D is perhaps TRBD1 (6 bases). This CDR3 is 12 amino acids long. The V gene lost 2 bases and the J gene lost 10 bases, with 11 bases spanning the gap. The CDR3 DNA reads TGTGCCAGCAGTTTATCAGGGGTGGGAGCTTTCTTT. Amino acids: CASSLSGVGAFF.

The chain employs TRBV5-6 and TRBJ1-2, with D possibly TRBD1 on 5 matching bases. The CDR3 length is 14 residues. Germline-derived CDR1 and CDR2 are SGHDT and YYEEEE. Trimming removed 5 bases from V and 8 bases from J, with 19 bases in between. CDR3 protein: CASRGGTSLGGYTF. The CDR3 coding sequence is TGTGCCAGCAGGGGGGGGACCTCTTTGGGAGGCTACACCTTC.

The sample holds one count of this clone. The chain couples TRBV7-2 to TRBJ2-7, with TRBD2 identical over 8 bases. The CDR3 is 14 amino acids. The V gene's germline CDR1 is SGHTA and CDR2 FQGNSA. The V segment lost 1 base and the J segment 3 bases; nucleotides outside the gene matches: 2. The CDR3 here is CASSLDGTSYEQYF. For the CDR3, the DNA is TGTGCCAGCAGCTTAGACGGGACTAGCTACGAGCAGTACTTC.

This clone was observed a single time. V is TRBV5-1 and J is TRBJ1-2, with a weak D call TRBD1 (6 bases). The CDR3 totals 15 residues. The V and J ends lost 4 bases and 6 bases respectively, with 19 bases between them. Germline V lookup: CDR1 SGHRS, CDR2 YFSETQ. The CDR3 coding sequence is TGCGCCAGCAGCCAATACTTACAGGGAAAGGATGGCTACACCTTC. It translates to CASSQYLQGKDGYTF.

The genes are TRBV7-2 and TRBJ2-2; 14 bases are shared with TRBD2. From germline, CDR1 is SGHTA and CDR2 FQGNSA. CDR3 size: 19 residues. V lost 2 bases to trimming and J lost 0 bases; unmatched junction nucleotides: 5. CDR3 DNA: TGTGCCAGCAGCTTAAGGGGACTAGCGGGAGTTACGAACACCGGGGAGCTGTTTTTT. The encoded protein is CASSLRGLAGVTNTGELFF.

This clone came up a few times. This rearrangement joins TRBV19 to TRBJ1-1; 7 bases agree with TRBD1. J gave up 6 bases and V 0 bases, and 7 bases lay outside the gene matches. The CDR3 totals 15 residues. Germline assignment: CDR1 LNHDA and CDR2 SQIVND (reference sequence). The DNA for the CDR3 is TGTGCCAGTAGTATAGAGGACAGGCCTTCGGCTGAAGCTTTCTTT. It specifies CASSIEDRPSAEAFF.

This sequence joins TRBV29-1 and TRBJ1-1, with 7 nucleotides matching TRBD1. The trim removed 7 bases at V and 11 bases at J, leaving 7 bases unmatched. CDR3 length: 10 amino acids. Germline loops: CDR1 SQVTM, CDR2 ANQGSEA. This CDR3 is CSGLQGSAFF. CDR3 nucleotides: TGCAGCGGACTACAGGGGAGTGCTTTCTTT.

The V call is TRBV20-1, the J call TRBJ2-1; 10 nucleotides match TRBD2. The J segment lost 2 bases and the V segment lost 3 bases, leaving 10 bases of the junction unmatched. CDR3 length: 17 residues. The germline gives CDR1 DFQATT, CDR2 SNEGSKA (reference sequence). DNA for the CDR3: TGCAGTGCTAGTCTCCCCCTAGCGGGAGTCACCTACAATGAGCAGTTCTTC. Translated: CSASLPLAGVTYNEQFF.

The rearrangement links TRBV6-5 to TRBJ1-1, with 9 bases fitting TRBD1. Germline CDR1 reads MNHEY; CDR2 reads SVGAGI. Losses at the gene ends were 0 bases for V and 8 bases for J; bases not matched to a gene: 4. This CDR3 is 14 amino acids long. CDR3 region: CASSYSTGGEEAFF. The CDR3 bases are TGTGCCAGCAGTTACTCGACAGGGGGTGAGGAAGCTTTCTTT.

V usage is TRBV7-9 and J usage is TRBJ2-7; D could derive from TRBD1 or TRBD2 (5 bases each). CDR1 and CDR2 from the germline V gene are SEHNR and FQNEAQ (reference sequence). Trimming removed 9 bases at V and 2 bases at J, with 17 bases between. CDR3 length: 14 amino acids. CDR3 protein: CASLQEANTYEQYF. CDR3 nucleotides: TGTGCCAGTCTACAGGAGGCAAACACCTACGAGCAGTACTTC.